The text below deals with one T cell receptor beta chain. V gave up 1 base and J gave up 2 bases; unmatched junction bases: 6. Per the germline V gene, CDR1 is MDHEN and CDR2 is SYDVKM. CDR3 length: 16 amino acids. TCRdb's table, derived via immunoSEQ multiplex PCR, lists solely in-frame clones and lacks some. The table lists more than 30,000 clones, around nine tenths of them singletons, with approximately 1.5% in the top ten. Time point in this sample: before natalizumab initiation. The source of the sample is a study of multiple sclerosis patients with progressive multifocal leukoencephalopathy. Material for sequencing was PBMCs. This clonotype originated in a human donor with multiple sclerosis. V and J are TRBV28 and TRBJ2-3; 7 positions agree with TRBD2. CDR3 sequence reads: CASSLSPGGLTDTQYF. The CDR3 nucleotides read TGTGCCAGCAGTTTATCCCCGGGGGGACTCACAGATACGCAGTATTTT.